The text below deals with one T cell receptor beta chain. Its antigen is not yet known. It has no much larger one-base neighbor in the sample; base qualities were not kept. The donors were limited-stage small-cell lung cancer patients whose surgical resection took place in Hangzhou, China, between the late 2000s and the early 2020s. Every donor went straight to surgery with no preoperative chemotherapy or radiotherapy, and no donor was given immunotherapy either before or after surgery. All 20 or so patients in the sequenced cohort were identified as smokers or heavy second-hand smokers. To represent spatial heterogeneity of the primary tumors, three regions were collected from each tumor FFPE block using a grid approach. Tumor regions were macrodissected to enrich malignant cells, and only regions expected to yield at least 150 ng DNA were selected. The study used multi-region TCR-beta sequencing of resected limited-stage small-cell lung cancers together with tumor-adjacent lung tissue to characterize T cell repertoire heterogeneity. The AllPrep DNA/RNA FFPE Kit (Qiagen) was used to extract genomic DNA from FFPE tissue.

CDR1 GTSNPN and CDR2 SVGIG were looked up in the germline V gene (reference sequence). The cysteine opens and the phenylalanine closes a CDR3 of 12 amino acids. The read is trimmed to its CDR3 DNA, 36 bases read in frame from base 1. The junction carries 6 bases between V and J, which are trimmed by 3 bases and 2 bases respectively. This record comes from a study of T cells and copy number aberrations in small-cell lung cancer listed by TCRdb under 2021. Background for the entire study: TCR repertoire sequencing was paired with whole-exome sequencing of the same tumor regions to relate T cell metrics to mutations and copy number aberrations. Tumor TCR data existed for roughly 17 patients, while about 14 patients had TCR data covering both tumor and normal tissue. General conclusions and limits of the study: Higher copy number aberration burden was negatively correlated with tumor T-cell density, richness and clonality. All specimens were formalin-fixed paraffin-embedded tissue, which is known to introduce sequencing artifacts. Compared with adjacent lung tissue, tumors showed lower T-cell density, richness and clonality, although the density difference was not significant. The TCR repertoire was highly heterogeneous across regions: roughly 75-98% of clones were restricted to a single region, a lower overlap than in localized NSCLC. The study was limited by a small sample size because surgical resection is uncommon in small-cell lung cancer, and validation of the findings is required.

Using multiplexed V- and J-gene primers, the immunoSEQ hsTCRB Kit amplified TCR-beta CDR3 regions from genomic DNA. Unique DNA barcodes were added in a second PCR, and the samples were pooled together with one negative control and one positive control. The pooled TCR-beta libraries were sequenced using a 150-cycle paired-end protocol on an Illumina MiSeq. Concerning the study's data processing: Raw sequencing data were processed by Adaptive Biotechnologies into a report with normalized, annotated TCR-beta repertoires. T-cell density was calculated by normalizing TCR-beta templates to usable DNA, with usable DNA estimated through amplification of housekeeping genes. Richness counted unique rearrangements, and clonality was defined as 1 minus Pielou's evenness. The Jaccard index, the Morisita overlap index, and the proportion of shared top-20 clonotypes were used to quantify intratumor TCR heterogeneity between regions. TCRdb took this table from immuneACCESS and kept in-frame rearrangements with V and J called. Such tables lack part of the clones; where checked against another copy, unresolved V genes explain under half of the gap, and the rest is unexplained. V, J and clone size reflect that table, while D and trimming were determined from the DNA. The sample contains approximately 150 clones, around 89% of them found a single time. The ten biggest clones cover under 8.5% of the sample.

The V and J genes are TRBV30 and TRBJ2-3, with no D gene named confidently. The source is a man aged 70-80 years with small cell lung cancer. Sequenced input: tumor tissue. Read as DNA, the sequence is TGTGCCTGGAGGCCGGCCACAGATACGCAGTATTTT. It specifies CAWRPATDTQYF.